These T cell receptor beta chains were read from a single sample in a study of blood T cell repertoires in COVID-19. This table comes from immunoSEQ multiplex PCR, and its TCRdb copy is limited to in-frame clones, with some not included. The sample includes about 140,000 clones, roughly 85% of them seen just once. Sequences were obtained from peripheral blood. Every receptor here comes from a man aged 50-60 years with acute or convalescent COVID-19. The CDR3 runs from the conserved cysteine through the conserved F or W. The D gene is left open where the match is weak. Rows give clone size only sometimes, using once, few, many, or a class for an expanded clone.

>TRBD1|15|TRBV5-8|NA
CASTLGQGQAEKLFF
>TRBD1|14|TRBV30|few
CAWSPNRGREKLFF
>TRBD1|14|TRBV19|NA
CASSPTGLNQPQHF
>NA|16|TRBV9|NA
CASTPGFTSSINGYTF
>TRBD2|15|TRBV5-4|NA
CASSWGTSGKETQYF
>NA|14|TRBV6-5|NA
CASSIETANYGYTF
>NA|16|TRBV10-3|NA
CAISQAGVASYERQYF
>TRBD1|13|TRBV7-3|few
CASSPGQRETQYF
>TRBD2|15|TRBV10-1|NA
CASSRSSGGGETQYF
>NA|13|TRBV5-1|NA
CASSLRQDYEQYF
>NA|15|TRBV3-1/TRBV3-2|NA
CASSQDLRENTEAFF
>TRBD1|15|TRBV5-1|NA
CASRISGQINEKLFF
>NA|12|TRBV29-1|NA
CSVEDRVSEAFF
>NA|17|TRBV6-2/TRBV6-3|once
CASSMTQEIYSNQPQHF
>TRBD1|14|TRBV4-1|NA
CASRGGQAIDEQYF
>NA|15|TRBV6-1|NA
CASSEPQGVEDTIYF
>NA|14|TRBV5-1|NA
CASRPGTTNEKLFF
>TRBD2|12|TRBV10-3|NA
CAISGSGDEQYF
>NA|15|TRBV6-6|few
CASSLGIGSNYEQYF
>TRBD1|13|TRBV6-5|NA
CASRTGVIYEQYF
>TRBD2|16|TRBV5-1|NA
CASSAVSGGTYNEQFF
>TRBD1|15|TRBV5-1|NA
CASSSETGLDYGYTF
>NA|13|TRBV12-3/TRBV12-4|NA
CASSLAGAEEQFF
>TRBD2|13|TRBV24-1|few
CATSTGGYDEQYF
>TRBD1|17|TRBV4-2|NA
CASSQVGQGASNTEAFF
>NA|14|TRBV4-2|NA
CASSPRDMNTEAFF
>TRBD1|16|TRBV5-4|NA
CASTLSPGQANEKLFF
>NA|15|TRBV19|few
CASTANPSSGNTIYF
>NA|14|TRBV11-3|once
CASSPREKNTEAFF
>TRBD2|13|TRBV2|once
CASRAGLAYEQYF
>NA|12|TRBV15|NA
CATSRASDTQYF
>TRBD1|14|TRBV19|NA
CASSIIGQGGKLFF
>NA|14|TRBV7-7|once
CASSLTVSGNTIYF
>NA|14|TRBV16|NA
CASSTDRVNTEAFF
>NA|14|TRBV7-3|NA
CASSPLRESGELFF
>NA|14|TRBV6-1|NA
CASSETGEGYEQYF
>TRBD1|15|TRBV27|NA
CASRKRDSPNQPQHF
>NA|11|TRBV27|NA
CAPRGLYEQYF
>TRBD1|17|TRBV18|NA
CASSPYRGTTSGNTIYF
>TRBD2|13|TRBV6-5|NA
CASSPPGLAEQFF
>TRBD1|16|TRBV19|NA
CASRIQGALNNSPLHF
>NA|16|TRBV19|NA
CASSPRQGLLNQPQHF
>TRBD1|15|TRBV5-1|few
CASSPTGTGSSWQYF
>NA|14|TRBV5-1|NA
CASSLDGGNYGYTF
>TRBD2|14|TRBV10-3|NA
CAISGTSGFYEQYF
>TRBD1|16|TRBV5-1|once
CASSLSPTGGKETQYF
>TRBD1|14|TRBV5-1|NA
CASSHRGYQETQYF
>TRBD1|15|TRBV4-1|few
CASSRRTGGSYEQYF
>NA|20|TRBV29-1|NA
CSVGGRQGATSGGPAQAQYF
>NA|14|TRBV6-5|NA
CASSFSSGATEAFF
>NA|13|TRBV11-3|NA
CASSLAGTETQYF
>NA|15|TRBV9|NA
CASSPRVGLNTEAFF
>TRBD1|14|TRBV5-5|NA
CASSSGQGRETQYF
>NA|15|TRBV25-1|NA
CASSEGTIPNQPQHF
>TRBD1|16|TRBV3-1/TRBV3-2|NA
CASSLSRGRSGNTIYF
>TRBD1|12|TRBV15|few
CATSRGSTGKTF
>TRBD1|15|TRBV9|NA
CASSARRDSLGGYTF
>TRBD2|14|TRBV28|NA
CASSSGGPTYEQYF
>TRBD2|14|TRBV2|NA
CASRATSGVGTQYF